This T cell receptor (beta chain) came from a study of T cells expressing NK-cell markers. In the study overall: Obtained from sorted CD3+CD56+NKG2C+, CD3+CD56+NKG2C- and CD3+CD56-NKG2C+ T cells were the TCR beta repertoires.

The CDR3 has 15 residues. The germline V gene encodes CDR1 MNHEY and CDR2 SVGAGI. A word on this clonotype: Its target is unknown.

5'RACE template switching with UMIs produced the TCR beta cDNA. TCRdb re-called the 5' RACE reads; every CDR3 protein appears as one record, without DNA. Found here are hundreds of thousands of distinct CDR3 sequences; the top ten clones hold 3% to 4.5%. Study-wide results and limits: Dominant NKG2C+ clonotypes accounted for roughly 1.0-7.0% of CD8+ T cells in six or seven donors. In several donors, these clonotypes also led the CD3+CD56-NKG2C+ fraction.

Material: blood T cells: a sorted CD56 or NKG2C T cell subset, CD4+ or CD8+ T cells, or bulk PBMC T cells (not recorded which). The rearrangement uses TRBV6-5 and TRBJ2-1; TCRdb proposes TRBD2, but this gene call is untestable without DNA. The sequence was obtained from a man between 18 and 29 years old in good health. The CDR3 loop is CASSSRLAGEDEQFF.